Here is one T cell receptor beta chain with its context. No cognate antigen has been identified for it. No much larger clone exists at a distance of one base, and base qualities are not known. This specimen comes from a study of T cell responses to AZD1222 COVID-19 vaccine (dated by TCRdb to the early 2020s). Context from the whole study: Because spike-specific TCR depth and breadth did not differ between the two schedules, AZD1222 recipients who got a second dose at roughly 4 weeks were pooled with those who got a second dose at roughly 12 weeks. TCR sequencing was performed for about 250 trial participants, of whom about 200 were given two doses of AZD1222 and some 26 were given two doses of MenACWY control vaccine. Trial participants were enrolled by age into subgroups of 18-55, 56-69 and 70-plus years, and roughly 150, 30 and 60 TCR-sequenced participants, respectively, were included in these subgroups.

CDR1 and CDR2 are drawn from the germline V gene: LGHNA, YNFKEQ. The CDR3 covers 17 residues, taking in both the cysteine and the phenylalanine. The entry retains the CDR3 DNA only, 51 bases that are in frame from base 1. The germline V end is reduced by 0 bases and the J end by 4 bases; junction bases left unmatched: 10. The paper as a whole reports these results and caveats: Epitopes outside the regions mutated in the B.1.351 and B.1.1.7 variants were reportedly recognized by nearly half of the unique spike-specific TCRs. Vaccine-associated CD4 TCRs spanned the whole spike protein, with dominant responses in regions 160-218 and 743-854. The 56-69-year group was small, and its depth increase did not reach significance, likely because of low power. Because no samples from the day 14 peak response were available, repertoires could be characterized only after the peak T cell response. Participants were mostly white British, with more females than males. The authors suggested clonal diversity may have been underestimated. After two AZD1222 doses, both the breadth and the depth of spike-specific TCRs were significantly higher than at day 0 and than in MenACWY recipients. Conclusions about previously exposed vaccinees are limited because only six or seven AZD1222 recipients were SARS-CoV-2 seropositive at baseline.

The CDR3 regions of human TCRbeta chains were subjected to immunosequencing. The original methods were these. Repertoire TCRs were checked for matches against a reference library of SARS-CoV-2-specific TCRs that had been generated using the MIRA antigen-specificity platform. Breadth meant the fraction of unique TCRs that were SARS-CoV-2-associated, whereas depth meant the fraction of total T cells that were SARS-CoV-2-associated. Using the MIRA data, every spike-specific TCR was mapped to the spike region that the TCR reacted to and assigned to either a CD4 or a CD8 class. Log10-transformed breadth and depth values were compared by one-way ANOVA with Sidak's multiple comparisons tests. The source is immuneACCESS, and TCRdb retained only in-frame sequences with V and J called. Part of the clones is not carried over; for the studies checked, unresolved V genes explain less than half of this, and the remainder is unexplained. Clonal size and the V and J genes are those of that table, whereas D and trimming came from the DNA. The sample table shows around 160,000 clones, and about 91% are seen once. Together, the top ten hold more than 13% of the sample.

The time point tag for this specimen amounts to: baseline before first vaccination. Vaccinee samples came from UK trials COV001 and COV002, including a single-blind randomized controlled phase 2/3 trial of AZD1222 (ChAdOx1 nCoV-19) in healthy adults. For TCRbeta chain sequencing, PBMC samples were collected from trial participants at day 0 and at day 28 after the second dose. This receptor was identified in an adult in good health. The rearrangement joined TRBV4-2 to TRBJ1-2, with TRBD1 matching 8 junction bases. The sample in question was peripheral blood, obtained on day 0 of AZD1222 vaccination. The CDR3 region: CASSQDVAQGGFYGYTF. DNA sequence: TGTGCCAGCAGCCAAGATGTCGCACAGGGGGGATTCTATGGCTACACCTTC.